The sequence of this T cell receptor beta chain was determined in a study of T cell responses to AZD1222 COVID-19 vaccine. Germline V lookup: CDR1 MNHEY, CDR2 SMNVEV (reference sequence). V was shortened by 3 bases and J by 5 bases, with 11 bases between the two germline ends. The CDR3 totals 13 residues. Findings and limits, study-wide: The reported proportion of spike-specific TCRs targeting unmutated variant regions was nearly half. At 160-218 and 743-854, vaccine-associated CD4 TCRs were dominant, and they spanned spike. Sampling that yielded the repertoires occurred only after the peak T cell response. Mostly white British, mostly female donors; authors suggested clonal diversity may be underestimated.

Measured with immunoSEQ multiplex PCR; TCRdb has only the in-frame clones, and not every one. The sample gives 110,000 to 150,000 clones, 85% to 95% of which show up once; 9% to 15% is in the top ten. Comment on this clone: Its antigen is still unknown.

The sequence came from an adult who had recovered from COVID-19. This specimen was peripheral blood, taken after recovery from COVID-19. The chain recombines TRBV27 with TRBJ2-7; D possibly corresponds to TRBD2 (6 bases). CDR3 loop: CASSFVLAHEQYF. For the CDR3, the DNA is TGTGCCAGCAGTTTTGTACTAGCCCACGAGCAGTACTTC.